The T cell receptor beta chain under discussion was sequenced for a study of shared clonotypes between healthy human individuals. Germline CDR1 is MNHNY and CDR2 is SVGAGI (reference sequence). This CDR3 has 14 residues. V lost 5 bases to trimming and J lost 4 bases; unmatched junction nucleotides: 4. As for this clone: Its antigen is currently unknown.

The authors loaded roughly 180 ng DNA, around 32,000 T cell genomes, into sorted-subset replicate PCRs. The data were produced by immunoSEQ multiplex PCR, yet TCRdb's version contains in-frame clones alone and is incomplete. The data show some 2,000,000 clones, roughly 95% seen once. General study results and limits: Generally, naive subsets came out with larger estimated richness than memory subsets.

This rearrangement joins TRBV6-6 to TRBJ2-3; 9 bases align to TRBD1. The clonotype was recovered from a man between 18 and 29 years old in good health. What was sequenced was naive CD4+ T cells sorted from blood. Subset meaning: CD45RA+ positively selected. CDR3: CASSTGTGSDTQYF. The CDR3 DNA follows: TGTGCCAGCAGTACCGGGACAGGGTCAGATACGCAGTATTTT.